This TCR beta chain stems from a study of vaccination and CD4 T cells after COVID-19 (dated by TCRdb to between 2021 and 2024). Regarding the research as a whole: Every convalescent patient had a positive nasal swab PCR test for SARS-CoV-2, with mild disease in 9 or 10 patients and severe disease in one. Each participant got two doses of either the Pfizer-BioNTech BNT162b2 vaccine (n=8) or the Moderna mRNA-1273 vaccine (n=2). Post-vaccine blood samples were obtained a median of around 67 days after the second vaccine dose, with a range of about 13 to 250 days. Control cultures received a CEFX viral epitope pool as the positive control, an HIV-1 Nef peptide pool as the negative control, or no peptide. The convalescent cohort included six males and four females, with two Hispanic individuals, seven Caucasians, two Asians and one multiracial person. In 10 COVID-19 convalescent patients and a handful of infection-naive healthy vaccine recipients, researchers compared the spike-specific CD4+ TCR repertoire from before mRNA vaccination with the repertoire from after. Culture stimuli were overlapping spike peptide pools from SARS-CoV-2 and from the common cold coronaviruses HCoV-NL63, HCoV-OC43 and HCoV-229E. Post-COVID blood samples from convalescent patients were collected a median of around 100 days after diagnosis, with a range of about 35 to 161 days. The study at large found these results: Among convalescent patients, a median approximately 88% of the SARS-CoV-2-reactive clones seen after vaccination appeared only after vaccination, which suggests priming specific to the vaccine. Although the median number of SARS-CoV-2-reactive clonotypes went up from 20 to 25 after infection to around 40 after vaccination, the increase was not significant. Nearly all vaccine-specific clones in convalescent patients (304 of 307) were mono-reactive for SARS-CoV-2 spike rather than cross-reactive with common cold coronaviruses. Only a relatively small number of convalescent patients were included in the study, and early timepoints following natural infection were not analyzed.

The label giving this sample's treatment or condition can be read as: roughly ten-day PBMC culture with coronavirus spike peptide pools or control peptides (ViraFEST assay). The study used the ViraFEST assay, which expanded antigen-specific T cells with peptide pools and then identified expanded clonotypes by TCR sequencing. The convalescent patients' positive SARS-CoV-2 PCR tests were from March to December 2020, which was before the Alpha, Beta and Delta variants emerged in the United States. Approximately 2.1 million PBMCs per well were cultured in IMDM with roughly 5.5% human AB serum and 8 to 10 IU/ml IL-2, plus 10 ug/ml peptide pools. On days 3 and 7, half of the culture medium was replaced with fresh IL-2-containing medium. After 10 days of culture, CD4+ T cells were isolated by negative selection using the EasySep CD4+ T cell isolation kit. PBMCs were separated from whole blood using Ficoll-Paque Plus gradient centrifugation and then either used fresh or cryopreserved at -140C. Triplicate wells were generally used for each culture condition.

CDR1 and CDR2 (MNHNS, SASEGT) derive from the germline V gene. Its CDR3 holds 13 amino acids, cysteine through phenylalanine. The only DNA kept is the CDR3, 39 bases in frame from the first base. V and J are truncated by 1 base and 1 base respectively, leaving an intervening sequence of 4 bases. Details on this clonotype: Its antigen is not yet known. Base qualities are missing; no much larger clone stands one base away.

The method was PCR. DNA from cultured CD4+ T cells was subjected to TCR sequencing with the Oncomine TCR Beta short-read assay at the Johns Hopkins FTIC core. The QIAamp micro DNA kit was used to extract genomic DNA from the cultured CD4+ T cells. Oncomine TCR Beta libraries from cultured CD4+ T cells were pooled using unique dual indexes and sequenced on an Illumina iSeq 100. On the authors' methods: Non-productive sequences were filtered out, and CDR3s that did not start with C, did not end with F or W, or were shorter than 7 amino acids were discarded. The MANAFEST web application identified antigen-specific clonotypes by comparing peptide-stimulated wells against reference wells and other culture wells. An FDR below 0.05, an odds ratio above 5, and a productive frequency above 0.1% in at least two of three replicate wells were required for clones to be considered positive. Clonotypes that were significantly expanded in both SARS-CoV-2 spike wells and at least one common cold coronavirus spike condition were defined as cross-reactive. Similarity between CDR3 sequences was evaluated in R version 3.6.1 using Levenshtein distances (stringdist) and unrooted phylogenetic trees (ape). Using fastp at Q25 and MiXCR, TCRdb reprocessed the public reads and kept productive beta chains. One record per CDR3 amino acid sequence lists the most common genes and DNA. The V and J calls shown here were made by TCRdb, not taken from the authors' results. This sample gives more than 8,000 distinct CDR3 sequences in total; around 51% of them show up just once. The ten largest make up about two fifths of the sample.

This sequence originates from a human donor who had recovered from COVID-19. Sequencing was carried out using CD4+ T cells from blood, cultured in vitro. The sequence is built from TRBV6-1 and TRBJ1-1; the D segment cannot be called with confidence. The CDR3 protein sequence reads: CASSEDRNTEAFF. The nucleotide sequence is TGTGCCAGCAGTGAAGACAGGAACACTGAAGCTTTCTTT.